This T cell receptor (beta chain) stems from a study of cytomegalovirus exposure and HLA in healthy donors. The PCR contained 60 Vbeta and 13 Jbeta primers. Profiling relied on immunoSEQ multiplex PCR, and the TCRdb table lists in-frame clones only, not all of them. Of about 110,000 clones in the sample, about 70% were seen once. Looked up from germline, CDR1 is GTSNPN and CDR2 is SVGIG (reference sequence). The CDR3 runs 15 residues. The junction had 16 bases not matched to a gene; V was cut back by 6 bases and J by 6 bases. The TCR sequence derives from a man younger than 45 in good health and CMV-seronegative. The sequenced sample was PBMCs. V and J are TRBV30 and TRBJ1-2; TRBD1 aligns across 7 bases. CDR3 sequence (DNA): TGTGCCTGCACTGGCGAGAACAGGGGAAAGGATGGCTACACCTTC. It is translated as CACTGENRGKDGYTF.